This record covers a single TCR beta chain. Its antigen is still unknown. Per-base quality was not reported, and no clone a single base away is much larger than it. These data originate in a study of T cell changes during pregnancy in multiple sclerosis (dated by TCRdb to about 2019). In terms of the full investigation: The study looked at changes in the T cell repertoire across pregnancy in women with multiple sclerosis.

The CDR1 and CDR2 encoded by the germline V gene are SGDLS and YYNGEE. From the cysteine through the phenylalanine, the CDR3 covers 15 amino acids. Just the 45-base CDR3 DNA is kept, in frame starting at base 1. V has 0 bases trimmed and J has 0 bases trimmed; junction bases matching no gene number 0. Library generation was performed with the immunoSEQ multiplex PCR assay. What TCRdb holds here is the immuneACCESS table cut down to in-frame rearrangements. Part of the clones is not present; checked against another copy, under half of the missing clones reflect an unresolved V gene, and the others are unexplained. The sample has almost 35,000 clones on record, just over 90% of them singletons. The ten biggest clones cover 4% to 4.5% of the sample.

Here the sequenced sample was peripheral blood, taken in the second trimester of pregnancy. Recombination connected TRBV9 to TRBJ1-2; 9 middle bases align to TRBD1. The source of this sequence is a female donor in good health, enrolled as a control in a pregnancy study. The nucleotides read TGTGCCAGCAGCGTAGGGACAGGGGCTAACTATGGCTACACCTTC. Its protein product is CASSVGTGANYGYTF.